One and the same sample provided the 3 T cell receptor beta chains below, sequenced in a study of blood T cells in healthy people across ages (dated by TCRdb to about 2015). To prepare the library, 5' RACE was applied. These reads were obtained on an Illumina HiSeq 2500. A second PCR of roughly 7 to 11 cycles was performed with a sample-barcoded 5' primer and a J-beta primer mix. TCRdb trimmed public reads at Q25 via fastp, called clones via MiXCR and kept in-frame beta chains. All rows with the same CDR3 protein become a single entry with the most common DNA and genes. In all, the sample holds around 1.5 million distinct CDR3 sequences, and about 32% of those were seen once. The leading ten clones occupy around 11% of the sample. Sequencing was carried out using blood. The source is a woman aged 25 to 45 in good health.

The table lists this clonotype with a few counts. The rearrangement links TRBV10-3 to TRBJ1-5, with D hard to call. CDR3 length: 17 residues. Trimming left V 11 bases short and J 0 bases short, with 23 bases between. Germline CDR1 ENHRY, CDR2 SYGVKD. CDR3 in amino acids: CAVGSGRPADSNQPQHF. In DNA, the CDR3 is TGTGCCGTTGGCTCGGGCAGGCCAGCGGATAGCAATCAGCCCCAGCATTTT.

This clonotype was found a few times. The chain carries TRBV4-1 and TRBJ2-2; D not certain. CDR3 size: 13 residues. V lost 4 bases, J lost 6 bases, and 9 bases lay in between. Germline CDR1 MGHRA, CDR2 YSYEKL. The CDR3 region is CASSPPSAGELFF. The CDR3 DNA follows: TGCGCCAGCAGCCCCCCTAGTGCCGGGGAGCTGTTTTTT.

The CDR3 sequence is CSAPLTGGDEQFF. CDR3 nucleotide sequence: TGCAGTGCCCCCCTTACGGGGGGTGATGAGCAGTTCTTC. This chain joins TRBV20-1 and TRBJ2-1; the match to TRBD2 covers 7 bases. The CDR3 runs to 13 residues. Trimming took 6 bases from V and 8 from J; bases not matched to a gene: 10. CDR1 is DFQATT and CDR2 is SNEGSKA in the germline V gene (reference sequence).